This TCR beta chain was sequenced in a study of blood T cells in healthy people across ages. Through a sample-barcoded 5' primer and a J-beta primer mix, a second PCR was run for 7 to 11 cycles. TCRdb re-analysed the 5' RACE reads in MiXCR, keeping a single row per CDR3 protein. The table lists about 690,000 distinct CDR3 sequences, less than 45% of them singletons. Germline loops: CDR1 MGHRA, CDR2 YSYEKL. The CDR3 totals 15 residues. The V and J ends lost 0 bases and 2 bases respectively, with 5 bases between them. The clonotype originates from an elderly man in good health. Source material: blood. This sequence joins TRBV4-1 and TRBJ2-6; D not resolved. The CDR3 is CASSQEETGANVLTF. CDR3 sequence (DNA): TGCGCCAGCAGCCAAGAGGAAACTGGGGCCAACGTCCTGACTTTC.